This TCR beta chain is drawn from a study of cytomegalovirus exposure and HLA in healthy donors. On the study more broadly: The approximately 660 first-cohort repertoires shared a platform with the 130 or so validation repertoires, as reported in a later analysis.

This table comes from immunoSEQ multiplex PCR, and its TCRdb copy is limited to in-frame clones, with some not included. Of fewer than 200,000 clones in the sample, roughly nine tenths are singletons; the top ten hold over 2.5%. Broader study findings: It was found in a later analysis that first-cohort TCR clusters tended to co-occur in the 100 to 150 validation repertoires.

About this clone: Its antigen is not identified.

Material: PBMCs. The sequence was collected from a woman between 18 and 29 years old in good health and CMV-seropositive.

The CDR3 DNA reads as TGTGCCAGCAGCTTAGCTCGGGACATCGAAGCTTTCTTT. It encodes CASSLARDIEAFF. The V and J genes are TRBV11-2 and TRBJ1-1; possibly TRBD1 for D (6 bases). The CDR3 sequence is 13 residues long. The germline V gene encodes CDR1 SGHAT and CDR2 FQNNGV. Trimming left V 1 base short and J 8 bases short, with 11 bases between.